This section outlines one T cell receptor (beta chain) sequence together with its context. Germline V gives CDR1 SGDLS, CDR2 YYNGEE. V was cut by 3 bases and J by 4 bases, with 16 bases left in between. This CDR3 comprises 16 residues. In the original analysis: The assay estimated nucleated cells by amplifying reference gene primers. TCRdb's table, derived via immunoSEQ multiplex PCR, lists solely in-frame clones and lacks some. D and trimming come from the DNA, and the V and J calls and clone size come from that table. This sample yields 200,000 to 250,000 clones, of which more than 70% are seen a single time; approximately 2.1% belongs to the top ten. These data come from a study of blood T cell repertoires in COVID-19. Overall study: The origin of the acute and convalescent COVID-19 samples was the United States, Italy and Spain.

Source material: PBMCs or T cells enriched from blood (not recorded which). The receptor comes from a woman between 50 and 59 years old who had recovered from COVID-19. V usage is TRBV9 and J usage is TRBJ1-4; tentative D call: TRBD1 (5 bases). The CDR3 loop is CASSGEAGRNNEKLFF. CDR3 DNA: TGTGCCAGCAGCGGGGAGGCAGGGAGGAATAATGAAAAACTGTTTTTT.